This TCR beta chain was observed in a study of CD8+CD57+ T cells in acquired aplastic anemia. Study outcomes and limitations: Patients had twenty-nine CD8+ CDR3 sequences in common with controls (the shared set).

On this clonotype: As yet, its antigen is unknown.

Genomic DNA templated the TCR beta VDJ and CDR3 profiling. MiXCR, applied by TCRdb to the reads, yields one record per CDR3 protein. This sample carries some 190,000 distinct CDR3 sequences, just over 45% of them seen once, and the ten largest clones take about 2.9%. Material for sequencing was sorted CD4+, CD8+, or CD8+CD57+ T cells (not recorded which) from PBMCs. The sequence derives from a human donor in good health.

CDR3 nucleotides: TGTGCCAGCAGCGTAGGGGGAGGAGCCTACGAGCAGTACTTC. This translates into CASSVGGGAYEQYF. The rearrangement links TRBV9 to TRBJ2-7; perhaps TRBD2 as D (6 bases). The CDR3 has 14 residues. V lost 0 bases, J lost 2 bases, and 9 bases lay in between. Germline CDR1 and CDR2: SGDLS and YYNGEE.